Listed below are T cell receptor beta chains from one sample, sequenced in a study of blood T cell repertoires in COVID-19. Profiled with immunoSEQ multiplex PCR; TCRdb holds only in-frame clones, not every one. The repertoire holds a few hundred thousand clones, about nine tenths seen once, with around 7.9% in the top ten. Sequencing used PBMCs or T cells enriched from blood (not recorded which). The receptors stem from a woman aged 55-70 years who had recovered from COVID-19. CDR3s include the opening cysteine and the closing phenylalanine or tryptophan. The order of the fields is V gene, J gene, clone size, D gene, CDR3 protein, CDR3 DNA. The D gene is left open where the match is weak. Expanded clones are given a class, and other clones once, few, many or no size at all.

TRBV5-1,TRBJ1-1,-,-,CASSLISGSGTEAFF,TGCGCCAGCAGCTTGATTAGCGGCAGTGGGACTGAAGCTTTCTTT
TRBV5-1,TRBJ2-5,-,-,CASSLASGGGRSEETQYF,TGCGCCAGCAGCTTGGCGTCTGGGGGGGGCCGTAGTGAAGAGACCCAGTACTTC
TRBV7-4,TRBJ1-1,-,-,CASSPCTEAFF,TGTGCCAGCAGCCCATGTACTGAAGCTTTCTTT
TRBV2,TRBJ1-6,-,-,CASNLGQRMIVGQNSPLHF,TGTGCCAGCAACCTGGGACAAAGGATGATTGTGGGCCAGAATTCACCCCTCCACTTT
TRBV19,TRBJ1-2,-,TRBD1,CASTLSPGTGGAYGYTF,TGTGCCAGTACCCTAAGTCCCGGGACAGGGGGCGCTTATGGCTACACCTTC
TRBV15,TRBJ1-1,-,-,CATSRSTGLNTEAFF,TGTGCCACCAGCAGATCTACAGGGCTGAACACTGAAGCTTTCTTT
TRBV6-5,TRBJ1-5,-,-,CASSYSGAGQPQHF,TGTGCCAGCAGCTACTCAGGGGCCGGGCAGCCCCAGCATTTT
TRBV11-2,TRBJ2-7,-,TRBD1,CASSLSDRVGEQYF,TGTGCCAGCAGCTTATCCGACAGGGTGGGAGAGCAGTACTTC
TRBV7-2,TRBJ1-2,-,TRBD1,CASSLVEGAYGYTF,TGTGCCAGCAGCTTAGTCGAGGGGGCATATGGCTACACCTTC
TRBV30,TRBJ2-2,-,TRBD2,CAFQGGLAFTGELFF,TGTGCCTTTCAAGGGGGACTAGCGTTCACCGGGGAGCTGTTTTTT
TRBV27,TRBJ1-2,-,-,CASSLRGGGHYGYTF,TGTGCCAGCAGTTTGAGGGGAGGGGGGCACTATGGCTACACCTTC
TRBV5-1,TRBJ2-1,-,-,CASSLGQGIDEQFF,TGCGCCAGCAGCTTGGGGCAGGGCATCGATGAGCAGTTCTTC
TRBV7-2,TRBJ2-1,-,TRBD2,CASSKTSGGGHNEQFF,TGTGCCAGCAGCAAAACTAGCGGGGGGGGACACAATGAGCAGTTCTTC
TRBV5-6,TRBJ1-2,-,-,CASSLSGLDYGYTF,TGTGCCAGCAGCTTGTCCGGGTTAGACTATGGCTACACCTTC
TRBV10-2,TRBJ2-7,-,-,CASTCSGCYEQYF,TGCGCCAGCACCTGTAGCGGCTGCTACGAGCAGTACTTC
TRBV3-1/TRBV3-2,TRBJ2-7,once,-,CASSQNFNTYEQYF,TGTGCCAGCAGCCAAAATTTTAACACCTACGAGCAGTACTTC
TRBV4-1,TRBJ2-1,-,-,CASSPSPGGRTYNEQFF,TGCGCCAGCAGCCCATCCCCCGGCGGGCGAACCTACAATGAGCAGTTCTTC
TRBV25-1,TRBJ2-7,-,-,CASTTMGTGTYEQYF,TGTGCCAGCACCACCATGGGAACAGGTACCTACGAGCAGTACTTC
TRBV6-5,TRBJ1-4,-,TRBD1,CASIKPGQGRKLFF,TGTGCCAGCATTAAGCCGGGACAGGGTCGAAAACTGTTTTTT
TRBV4-2,TRBJ1-3,-,-,CASSQEVAGALGNTIYF,TGTGCCAGCAGCCAAGAGGTTGCGGGGGCGCTTGGAAACACCATATATTTT
TRBV2,TRBJ2-1,-,-,CASSERTLVVHEQFF,TGTGCCAGCAGTGAACGTACCCTCGTAGTCCATGAGCAGTTCTTC
TRBV6-5,TRBJ2-7,-,TRBD2,CASSPASGGAPRYF,TGTGCCAGCAGTCCAGCTAGCGGGGGCGCCCCCCGGTACTTC
TRBV18,TRBJ1-1,-,-,CASSPNQGLDTEAFF,TGTGCCAGCTCACCAAACCAGGGGCTGGACACTGAAGCTTTCTTT
TRBV5-1,TRBJ2-7,few,TRBD1,CASSLGTGGYEQYF,TGCGCCAGCAGCCTCGGGACAGGGGGCTACGAGCAGTACTTC
TRBV24-1,TRBJ2-3,-,TRBD2,CATSDAPSGGASVTDTQYF,TGTGCCACCAGTGACGCCCCTAGCGGGGGGGCCTCTGTCACAGATACGCAGTATTTT
TRBV7-9,TRBJ1-1,many,TRBD1,CASSVRQGGRAEAFF,TGTGCCAGCAGCGTCCGACAGGGAGGAAGGGCTGAAGCTTTCTTT
TRBV4-2,TRBJ2-3,once,TRBD2,CASSQVPTSGGAVDTQYF,TGTGCCAGCAGCCAAGTTCCGACTAGCGGGGGGGCGGTAGATACGCAGTATTTT
TRBV25-1,TRBJ1-2,-,TRBD1,CASSDRTGVGYTF,TGTGCCAGCAGTGACCGGACAGGGGTCGGCTACACCTTC
TRBV15,TRBJ2-2,-,-,CATSRAVQGTGELFF,TGTGCCACCAGCAGAGCCGTGCAGGGGACCGGGGAGCTGTTTTTT
TRBV19,TRBJ2-7,-,-,CASSFSGALTYEQYF,TGTGCCAGTAGTTTTTCAGGGGCTCTAACCTACGAGCAGTACTTC
TRBV27,TRBJ2-7,-,TRBD1,CASSSPRNRGYEQYF,TGTGCCAGCAGTTCTCCTCGGAACAGGGGATACGAGCAGTACTTC
TRBV5-1,TRBJ2-1,once,-,CASSGLGGDGDEQFF,TGCGCCAGCAGCGGGCTAGGGGGAGATGGCGATGAGCAGTTCTTC
TRBV9,TRBJ2-3,-,TRBD2,CASSVSLGTSGGPTDTQYF,TGTGCCAGCAGCGTATCCCTCGGGACTAGCGGGGGACCCACAGATACGCAGTATTTT
TRBV5-4,TRBJ1-1,-,-,CASSYPGNMNTEAFF,TGTGCCAGCAGCTACCCAGGAAACATGAACACTGAAGCTTTCTTT
TRBV6-6,TRBJ1-5,-,-,CASSYPGENGQPQHF,TGTGCCAGCAGTTACCCAGGGGAGAACGGGCAGCCCCAGCATTTT
TRBV7-2,TRBJ2-3,once,-,CASSRNRISTDTQYF,TGTGCCAGCAGCCGCAACAGGATTAGCACAGATACGCAGTATTTT
TRBV6-5,TRBJ2-7,-,-,CASGPGGHLYEQYF,TGTGCCAGTGGGCCTGGGGGACACCTATACGAGCAGTACTTC
TRBV5-1,TRBJ1-1,-,-,CASSYTGITEAFF,TGCGCCAGCAGCTATACAGGGATCACTGAAGCTTTCTTT
TRBV5-1,TRBJ1-2,-,-,CASSLAGAEASGYTF,TGCGCCAGCAGCTTGGCCGGTGCTGAGGCGTCTGGCTACACCTTC
TRBV2,TRBJ1-4,-,-,CASRDRINEKLFF,TGTGCCAGCAGGGACAGAATTAATGAAAAACTGTTTTTT
TRBV5-4,TRBJ1-2,-,-,CASSPDTYYGYTF,TGTGCCAGCAGCCCGGACACCTACTATGGCTACACCTTC
TRBV2,TRBJ1-2,-,TRBD1,CASSGTGVRNGYTF,TGTGCCAGCAGTGGGACAGGGGTAAGGAATGGCTACACCTTC
TRBV9,TRBJ2-3,-,TRBD2,CASSERGGTDTQYF,TGTGCCAGCAGCGAGCGGGGGGGCACAGATACGCAGTATTTT
TRBV4-2,TRBJ2-7,large,TRBD1,CASSQGGGTGGYEQYF,TGTGCCAGCAGCCAAGGGGGAGGGACAGGGGGCTACGAGCAGTACTTC
TRBV6-4,TRBJ2-3,-,TRBD1,CASSDRTGGPNTQYF,TGTGCCAGCAGTGACAGGACAGGGGGACCAAATACGCAGTATTTT
TRBV12-3/TRBV12-4,TRBJ1-6,-,-,CASSLYRDSPLHF,TGTGCCAGCAGTTTATATCGAGATTCACCCCTCCACTTT
TRBV11-2,TRBJ2-7,-,-,CASSSWTAPYEQYF,TGTGCCAGCAGCTCATGGACAGCGCCCTACGAGCAGTACTTC
TRBV5-6,TRBJ1-1,-,-,CASSLEVRTEAFF,TGTGCCAGCAGCTTGGAAGTGAGGACTGAAGCTTTCTTT
TRBV5-1,TRBJ2-5,once,-,CASSLGGTLLGETQYF,TGCGCCAGCAGCTTGGGGGGCACTCTCTTAGGCGAGACCCAGTACTTC
TRBV5-1,TRBJ1-1,once,TRBD1,CASSLTGGTEAFF,TGCGCCAGCAGCCTGACAGGGGGGACTGAAGCTTTCTTT
TRBV5-1,TRBJ2-7,once,-,CASSRLGGGNYEQYF,TGCGCCAGCAGCCGCCTGGGTGGGGGGAACTACGAGCAGTACTTC
TRBV12-3/TRBV12-4,TRBJ1-5,-,-,CASSLESPRPQHF,TGTGCCAGCAGTTTAGAATCCCCCCGGCCCCAGCATTTT
TRBV12-5,TRBJ2-7,once,TRBD2,CASGLDRLAGGLGQYF,TGTGCTAGTGGTTTGGATCGACTAGCGGGGGGCCTGGGGCAGTACTTC
TRBV5-1,TRBJ2-3,once,-,CASSLGTSKADTQYF,TGCGCCAGCAGTCTCGGGACATCAAAGGCAGATACGCAGTATTTT
TRBV10-3,TRBJ2-2,-,-,CAISAPGRTGELFF,TGTGCCATCAGTGCCCCGGGGAGGACCGGGGAGCTGTTTTTT
TRBV4-1,TRBJ1-3,-,TRBD1,CASSQPRQGYRNTIYF,TGCGCCAGCAGCCAACCGCGACAGGGGTATAGAAACACCATATATTTT
TRBV24-1,TRBJ1-2,-,-,CATSEREGNYGYTF,TGTGCCACCAGTGAACGGGAAGGGAACTATGGCTACACCTTC
TRBV11-2,TRBJ2-2,few,-,CASSLDGTRTGELFF,TGTGCCAGCAGCTTAGATGGGACTCGAACCGGGGAGCTGTTTTTT
TRBV27,TRBJ1-2,few,-,CASSYRDLGEYGYTF,TGTGCCAGCAGTTACAGGGACCTCGGTGAATATGGCTACACCTTC